The clone carrying this T cell receptor (beta chain) appeared many times. Its antigen is as yet unknown. This specimen belongs to a study of identical twins. Study findings and constraints: There was more out-of-frame TCR alpha sharing in monozygotic twins than models estimated. Out-of-frame alpha sequences shared by twins were enriched for low generation probability.

TCRdb processed the 5' RACE reads anew with MiXCR; each CDR3 protein has one entry. The sample holds about 250,000 distinct CDR3 sequences, approximately 8.3% seen once. The CDR3 sequence is 12 residues long. V lost 6 bases and J lost 5, with 11 bases in between. These sequences were also reported in another study, on yellow fever vaccine responses in identical twins.

Sequencing was performed on CD8+ T cells sorted from blood. The rearrangement joins TRBV12-3 or TRBV12-4 to TRBJ2-7; D uncertain. The sequence was obtained from a woman aged 18-30 years in good health. The DNA of the CDR3 is TGTGCCAGCAGCACACAGAAAAACGAGCAGTACTTC. It specifies CASSTQKNEQYF.